This T cell receptor beta chain was recovered during a study of OX40 agonist ivuxolimab in advanced cancers. The length of the CDR3 is 15 residues. Trimming took 2 bases from V and 2 from J, leaving 12 bases between them. Germline values: CDR1 LGHNA, CDR2 YNFKEQ. Sequencing used immunoSEQ multiplex PCR; TCRdb keeps in-frame clones, though not all of them. This table holds about 40,000 clones, around 89% found once. The chain recombines TRBV4-2 with TRBJ1-1; D may be TRBD1 (5 bases). The sequencing used CD4+ or CD8+ T cells sorted from blood, collected in a trial of the OX40 agonist ivuxolimab. This sequence was found in an adult with an advanced solid tumor such as melanoma, head and neck, liver or kidney cancer. The DNA for the CDR3 is TGTGCCAGCAGCCAAACGATCCGGGGCAACACTGAAGCTTTCTTT. The encoded protein is CASSQTIRGNTEAFF.